This T cell receptor (beta chain) derives from a study of blood T cell repertoires in COVID-19. Using immunoSEQ multiplex PCR, the repertoire was profiled, and TCRdb retains in-frame clones only, with some absent. The data contain approximately 180,000 clones, about 90% of them singletons. V was pared by 5 bases and J by 6 bases, with 10 bases of the junction left unmatched. The CDR3 length is 17 residues. The V gene's germline CDR1 is SGHVS and CDR2 FNYEAQ. The chain recombines TRBV7-6 with TRBJ2-3, with TRBD2 identical over 14 bases. The sample comprised peripheral blood. The receptor comes from a man aged 60 to 75 with active or convalescent COVID-19. For the CDR3, the DNA is TGTGCCAGCAGCACACACGGACTAGCGGGGGGAGGGGATACGCAGTATTTT. Its protein is CASSTHGLAGGGDTQYF.